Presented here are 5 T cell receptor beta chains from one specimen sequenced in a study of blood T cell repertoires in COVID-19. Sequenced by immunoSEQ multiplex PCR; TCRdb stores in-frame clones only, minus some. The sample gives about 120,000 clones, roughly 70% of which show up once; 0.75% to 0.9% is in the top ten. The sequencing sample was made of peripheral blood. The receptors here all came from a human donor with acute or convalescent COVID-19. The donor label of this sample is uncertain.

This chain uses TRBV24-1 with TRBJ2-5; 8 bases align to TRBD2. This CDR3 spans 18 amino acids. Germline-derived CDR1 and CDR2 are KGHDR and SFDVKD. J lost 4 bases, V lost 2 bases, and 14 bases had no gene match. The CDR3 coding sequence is TGTGCCACCAGTGATTCCGGGACTAGGAGTGCCGCGGGAGAGACCCAGTACTTC. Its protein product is CATSDSGTRSAAGETQYF.

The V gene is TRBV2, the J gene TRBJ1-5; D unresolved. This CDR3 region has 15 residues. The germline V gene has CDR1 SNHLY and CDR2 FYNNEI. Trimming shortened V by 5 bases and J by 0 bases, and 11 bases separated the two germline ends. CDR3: CASSKQDNSNQPQHF. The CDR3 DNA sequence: TGTGCCAGCAGTAAGCAGGATAATAGCAATCAGCCCCAGCATTTT.

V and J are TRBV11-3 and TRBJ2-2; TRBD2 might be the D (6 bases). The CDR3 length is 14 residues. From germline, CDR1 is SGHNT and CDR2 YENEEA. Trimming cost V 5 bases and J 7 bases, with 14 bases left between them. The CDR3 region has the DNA TGTGCCAGCAGCCCGCGGAGGGCCGGCGGGGAGCTGTTTTTT. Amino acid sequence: CASSPRRAGGELFF.

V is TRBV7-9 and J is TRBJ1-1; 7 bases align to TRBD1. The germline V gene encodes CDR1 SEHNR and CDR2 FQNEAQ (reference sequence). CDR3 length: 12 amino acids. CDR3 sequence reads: CAGGAAYTEAFF. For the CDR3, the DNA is TGTGCAGGGGGCGCGGCGTACACTGAAGCTTTCTTT.

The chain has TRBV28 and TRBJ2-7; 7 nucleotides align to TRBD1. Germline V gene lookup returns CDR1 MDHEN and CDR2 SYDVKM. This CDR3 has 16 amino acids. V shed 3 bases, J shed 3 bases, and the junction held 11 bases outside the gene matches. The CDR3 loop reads CASSFLSGTADYEQYF. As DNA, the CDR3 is TGTGCCAGCAGTTTTCTCTCCGGGACAGCCGACTACGAGCAGTACTTC.